These 10 T cell receptor beta chains were all obtained from the same sample, sequenced in a study of cytomegalovirus exposure and HLA in healthy donors. Use of 60 Vbeta and 13 Jbeta primers characterized the PCR. Assay used: immunoSEQ multiplex PCR; TCRdb lists only in-frame clones, some missing. This repertoire shows some 74,000 clones, roughly 80% found once; its top ten account for approximately 1.1%. What was sequenced was PBMCs. These receptor sequences come from a male donor in good health and CMV-seronegative.

The DNA of the CDR3 is TGTGCCAGTACCCCACATACGTCAGGGGGCTATGGCTACACCTTC. This sequence encodes CASTPHTSGGYGYTF. The V gene is TRBV19, the J gene TRBJ1-2, with 7 bases lining up with TRBD1. Germline-derived CDR1 and CDR2 are LNHDA and SQIVND (reference sequence). V dropped 7 bases and J dropped 4; count of bases not matched to a gene: 12. The CDR3 spans 15 residues.

The rearrangement links TRBV2 to TRBJ2-2, with 7 bases matching TRBD1. Germline CDR1 SNHLY, CDR2 FYNNEI. This CDR3 has 15 residues. V gave up 4 bases and J gave up 4 bases; unmatched junction bases: 6. The CDR3 spells CASSVDRVFTGELFF. CDR3 nucleotides: TGTGCCAGCAGTGTTGACAGGGTTTTCACCGGGGAGCTGTTTTTT.

This clone has more than one count but fewer than ten. V usage is TRBV6-5 and J usage is TRBJ1-1; D is perhaps TRBD1 (5 bases). V dropped 6 bases and J dropped 6 bases, with 14 bases sitting between them. Germline V CDR1 and CDR2: MNHEY, SVGAGI. This CDR3 contains 13 residues. The CDR3 region is CASSRGTAAEAFF. For the CDR3, the DNA is TGTGCCAGCAGCCGGGGGACGGCCGCTGAAGCTTTCTTT.

V is TRBV30 and J is TRBJ1-2; unclear D gene. The CDR3 is 13 residues long. Trimming removed 0 bases at V and 6 bases at J, with 11 bases between. Germline values: CDR1 GTSNPN, CDR2 SVGIG (reference sequence). CDR3 DNA sequence: TGTGCCTGGAGTGTTATGGGGAGGCATGGCTACACCTTC. This translates into CAWSVMGRHGYTF.

This clone appeared a single time. The chain couples TRBV29-1 to TRBJ2-1; D call uncertain. CDR3 length: 11 amino acids. Looked up from germline, CDR1 is SQVTM and CDR2 is ANQGSEA. V lost 4 bases and J lost 4, with 5 bases in between. The CDR3 DNA sequence: TGCAGCGTTGTCCTTTACAATGAGCAGTTCTTC. This sequence encodes CSVVLYNEQFF.

This chain joins TRBV2 and TRBJ2-1; D not certain. Germline CDR1 reads SNHLY; CDR2 reads FYNNEI. V gave up 6 bases and J gave up 0 bases, with 15 bases separating them. This CDR3 contains 16 residues. CDR3 in DNA: TGTGCCAGCAGCCCCCTGGTCCTAAGCTCCTACAATGAGCAGTTCTTC. Protein sequence: CASSPLVLSSYNEQFF.

On this clone: The germline gene is not matched at one end of the junction; a read error may be the cause. This sequence joins TRBV30 and TRBJ1-5, with TRBD1 matching over 7 bases. CDR1 GTSNPN and CDR2 SVGIG come from the germline V gene (reference sequence). The CDR3 length is 14 residues. The CDR3 DNA sequence: TGTGCCTGGACCGGCACAGGGGTCAATCAGCCCCAGAATTTT. Protein sequence: CAWTGTGVNQPQNF.

The chain has TRBV7-9 and TRBJ1-3, with D possibly TRBD1 on 6 matching bases. The CDR3 runs 16 residues. In germline, CDR1 is SEHNR, CDR2 FQNEAQ (reference sequence). The V and J ends lost 2 bases and 3 bases respectively, with 14 bases between them. In DNA form, the CDR3 reads TGTGCCAGCAGCTTATCTGGCGCCAGGGGTGGAAACACCATATATTTT. It translates to CASSLSGARGGNTIYF.

This clone appeared a few times. This chain joins TRBV7-9 and TRBJ2-6; D remains unclear. This CDR3 is 18 amino acids long. V lost 0 bases and J 0 bases, leaving 12 bases between the germline ends. Germline assignment: CDR1 SEHNR and CDR2 FQNEAQ (reference sequence). CDR3: CASSLAPTFYSGANVLTF. The CDR3 region has the DNA TGTGCCAGCAGCTTAGCCCCGACATTCTACTCTGGGGCCAACGTCCTGACTTTC. The full variable domain, completed using reference TRBV7-9 and TRBJ2-6, is DTGVSQNPRHKITKRGQNVTFRCDPISEHNRLYWYRQTLGQGPEFLTYFQNEAQLEKSRLLSDRFSAERPKGSFSTLEIQRTEQGDSAMYLCASSLAPTFYSGANVLTFGAGSRLTVL.

The V call is TRBV7-6, the J call TRBJ1-2, with 8 bases identical to TRBD1. With V trimmed by 4 bases and J by 8 bases, 12 bases remained unmatched. The CDR3 is 15 residues long. Germline values: CDR1 SGHVS, CDR2 FNYEAQ. For the CDR3, the DNA is TGTGCCAGCAGCTGGGACAGGTCATCGAAGGGGGGCTACACCTTC. This translates into CASSWDRSSKGGYTF.